A single sample gave rise to the 15 T cell receptor beta chains below, sequenced in a study of tumor-infiltrating lymphocytes in primary liver carcinoma. TCR beta cDNA was prepared out of roughly 0.5 ug total RNA by means of a constant-region primer. ARM-PCR, slightly modified, supplied the TCR beta libraries through three nested multiplex PCR rounds. The two initial PCR rounds, roughly 10 cycles each, used TRBV1-TRBV30 forward and C-beta reverse primers. TCRdb used MiXCR to reprocess the multiplex PCR reads, holding one entry per CDR3 protein. The sample contains roughly 86,000 distinct CDR3 sequences, around 68% of which appear only once. Co-extraction of both nucleic acids (RNA and DNA) used about 17-33 mg of unsorted bulk tissue. Sequencing was performed on tumor-adjacent normal liver tissue. Receptors originate from a man between 35 and 55 years old with primary liver carcinoma and hepatitis B virus infection.

Notes on this clonotype: This may arise from a read error, as a much more abundant clone is one base away. V usage is TRBV5-4 and J usage is TRBJ2-7, with D perhaps matching TRBD1 or TRBD2 (6 bases each). This CDR3 has 14 amino acids. CDR1 SGHNT and CDR2 YYREEE come from the germline V gene (reference sequence). In DNA form, the CDR3 reads TGTACCAGCAGCCCGGGGGCTACCTCCTACGAGCAGTACTTC. It is translated as CTSSPGATSYEQYF.

About this clonotype itself: A read error may be the cause here, since a much bigger clone is one base away. The chain links TRBV29-1 to TRBJ2-7; 9 bases are shared with TRBD2. This CDR3 is 14 amino acids long. Germline V CDR1 and CDR2: SQVTM, ANQGSEA. Germline trimming cut 6 bases from V and 8 bases from J; bases unmatched to any gene: 14. CDR3 region: CSVSTGTSRSKQYF. The CDR3, as DNA: TGCAGCGTGAGTACCGGGACTAGCAGGAGCAAGCAGTACTTC.

Of note for this clonotype: In this CDR3 the conserved last residue, phenylalanine or tryptophan, is missing, so a read error is likely. The J gene is TRBJ2-7, the V gene TRBV11-1; 7 positions match TRBD1. J lost 5 bases, V lost 7 bases, and 11 bases had no gene match. The CDR3 is made up of 14 amino acids. Germline V gene data show CDR1 as SGHAT and CDR2 as FQDESV (reference sequence). The CDR3 protein is CASNVNRGDHEQYY. The CDR3 DNA reads as TGTGCCAGCAACGTGAACAGGGGAGACCACGAGCAGTACTAC.

For this clonotype: It may be a read error: a sequence one base away is much more abundant. The CDR3 spells CASSRTTSYERYF. The CDR3 DNA reads as TGTGCCAGCAGTCGGACTACTTCCTACGAGCGGTACTTC. This rearrangement joins TRBV6-5 to TRBJ2-7; D is possibly TRBD2 (6 bases). The CDR3 is made up of 13 amino acids. Germline loops: CDR1 MNHEY, CDR2 SVGAGI.

This clonotype was counted many times. The chain carries TRBV4-1 and TRBJ1-5; 7 nucleotides line up with TRBD1. The V segment lost 2 bases and the J segment 6 bases; nucleotides outside the gene matches: 4. The CDR3 is 14 residues long. Germline lookup yields CDR1 MGHRA and CDR2 YSYEKL. The CDR3 nucleotides are TGCGCCAGCAGCCAACGGACAGGAGGTCAGCCCCAGCATTTT. Its translation: CASSQRTGGQPQHF.

With regard to this clonotype: A much bigger clone sits one base away, suggesting this may be a read error. The genes are TRBV4-1 and TRBJ2-2; TRBD2 agrees at 9 bases. The V gene's germline CDR1 is MGHRA and CDR2 YSYEKL. V lost 8 bases and J lost 1; bases outside the gene matches: 8. The CDR3 sequence is 16 residues long. The CDR3, as DNA: TGCGCCAGCGGCAATCGACTAGCGGTGAACACCGGGGAGCTGTTTTTT. Translated: CASGNRLAVNTGELFF.

This clonotype was seen a handful of times. A much larger clone lies a single base off, so this may be a read error. The rearrangement links TRBV6-2 or TRBV6-3 to TRBJ2-2; possible D gene TRBD1, 8 bases. Germline CDR1 reads MNHEY; CDR2 reads SVGEGT. The V end was cut by 5 bases, the J end by 6 bases, with 13 bases between. The CDR3 is made up of 14 amino acids. The CDR3 nucleotides read TGTGCCAGCAGTGACAGGGGAGGGGCCGGGGAGCTGTTTTTT. Translated, it gives CASSDRGGAGELFF.

On this clonotype itself: This may be a read error: a much more frequent sequence differs by one nucleotide. The rearrangement joins TRBV6-1 to TRBJ2-4; D might be TRBD1 (5 bases). Trimming shortened V by 8 bases and J by 2 bases, and 19 bases separated the two germline ends. This CDR3 is 16 amino acids long. Per germline, CDR1 MNHNS and CDR2 SASEGT. The CDR3 loop is CASGWRDSLTKNIQYF. CDR3 nucleotide sequence: TGTGCCAGCGGCTGGCGAGACAGCCTAACCAAAAACATTCAGTACTTC.

With respect to this clonotype: Its ends do not fully match the called genes, so a read error is possible. V is TRBV5-6 and J is TRBJ2-7; 8 bases align to TRBD2. The germline gives CDR1 SGHDT, CDR2 YYEEEE. The CDR3 runs to 16 residues. The CDR3 is CASSLGGLAGTYEHYF. Written as DNA, the CDR3 is TGTGCCAGCAGCTTAGGGGGGCTAGCGGGCACCTACGAGCACTACTTC.

Comments on this clonotype: The conserved final phenylalanine or tryptophan is absent from the CDR3, which likely points to a read error. The V gene is TRBV10-3, the J gene TRBJ2-2; possibly TRBD1 for D (6 bases). V dropped 3 bases and J dropped 5 bases, with 13 bases sitting between them. The CDR3 is 15 amino acids. Germline V gene lookup returns CDR1 ENHRY and CDR2 SYGVKD. The CDR3 is CAISDSGVLTGELFI. The CDR3, as DNA: TGTGCCATCAGTGACTCAGGGGTGCTAACCGGGGAGCTGTTTATT.

A word on this clonotype: One junction end does not reproduce the germline sequence, and a read error may be involved. The chain uses TRBV11-2 and TRBJ2-2; no clear D gene. The V gene's germline CDR1 is SGHAT and CDR2 FQNNGV. The CDR3 is 17 amino acids. The CDR3 sequence: CASTLGFSSPNSGELFF. CDR3 coding DNA: TGTGCCAGCACCTTAGGCTTTAGCTCACCCAACAGCGGGGAGCTGTTTTTT.

On this clonotype: This may stem from a read error, because a much larger clone lies one nucleotide away. This chain links TRBV29-1 with TRBJ2-3; 9 bases map to TRBD2. Trimming removed 4 bases from V and 6 bases from J; junction bases left unmatched: 11. This CDR3 spans 15 amino acids. CDR1 and CDR2 (germline): SQVTM, ANQGSEA. The CDR3 sequence: CSVGGGGATLDTQYF. The CDR3 DNA sequence: TGCAGCGTTGGCGGGGGGGGGGCCACTTTGGATACGCAGTATTTT.

This clonotype was observed many times. The CDR3 nucleotides read TGCGCCAGCAGCCAAGAGTCTATCTTGGCTGGCACAGATACGCAGTATTTT. It codes for CASSQESILAGTDTQYF. The rearrangement uses TRBV4-1 and TRBJ2-3, with D hard to call. Per the germline V gene, CDR1 is MGHRA and CDR2 is YSYEKL. The CDR3 covers 17 residues. Trimming pared 0 bases from V and 1 base from J, leaving 14 bases between.

For this clonotype: A much more abundant neighbour one base away suggests this may be a read error. The chain is built from TRBV4-1 and TRBJ2-4; 8 bases match TRBD2. V lost 5 bases, J lost 5 bases, and 14 bases stayed unmatched. This CDR3 region has 17 residues. Germline CDR1 reads MGHRA; CDR2 reads YSYEKL. The CDR3 region has the DNA TGCGCCAGCAGCGGGGGCGGGATTAGCGGGATACAAAACATTCAGTACTTC. Translating it yields CASSGGGISGIQNIQYF.

As regards this clonotype: As the CDR3 is not closed by the conserved phenylalanine or tryptophan, this likely results from a read error. This chain joins TRBV11-2 and TRBJ2-7; TRBD2 might be the D (6 bases). The CDR3 extends over 17 amino acids. Per germline, CDR1 SGHAT and CDR2 FQNNGV. CDR3 loop: CASSLEPPGETSYAQYL. The CDR3 DNA reads as TGTGCCAGCAGCTTAGAGCCTCCGGGAGAGACCTCCTACGCGCAGTACCTC.